These T cell receptor beta chains were read from a single sample in a study of cytomegalovirus exposure and HLA in healthy donors. TCRdb's copy holds only in-frame clones and misses some; the assay was immunoSEQ multiplex PCR. The repertoire holds roughly 150,000 clones, with around two thirds as singletons. The sequenced sample was PBMCs. Source of these receptors: a man aged 30-40 years in good health and CMV-seropositive. Each CDR3 is given without its conserved first and last residue. The order of the fields is V gene, J gene, CDR3 protein.

TRBV27	TRBJ2-1	ASSPLTSGRSNEQF
TRBV7-9	TRBJ1-1	SSSLALRRDAF
TRBV7-8	TRBJ2-1	ASSLPQEEHNEQF
TRBV7-9	TRBJ1-5	ASSLDRYNQPQH
TRBV19	TRBJ2-7	ASTIAYSSYEQY
TRBV18	TRBJ2-3	ASSPTSQEADTQY
TRBV10-1	TRBJ2-2	ASRNEQGRELF
TRBV4-1	TRBJ2-7	ASSLVSSGIYEQY
TRBV4-1	TRBJ2-2	ASSQDYGVLAGGSGELF
TRBV6-5	TRBJ2-5	ASSYSAGGKIETQY
TRBV7-9	TRBJ2-1	ASGTSATYNEQF
TRBV6-1	TRBJ1-1	ASSGIDRVGTEAF
TRBV5-6	TRBJ1-2	ASTEYITLSNYGYT
TRBV30	TRBJ2-3	AWSASERRLADTQY
TRBV23-1	TRBJ1-2	ASSHPGTQISYGYT
TRBV4-1	TRBJ2-2	ASSQGRTGLDTGELF
TRBV6-4	TRBJ2-1	ASSDSAGGSNEQF
TRBV11-2	TRBJ2-5	ASSFGQGETQY
TRBV7-9	TRBJ1-2	ASSFVAPGHALDT
TRBV7-9	TRBJ1-1	ASSLAVQSFTEAF
TRBV19	TRBJ2-7	ASSRSGLAGGYEQY
TRBV7-3	TRBJ2-1	ASSSDSGIRSYNEQF
TRBV4-1	TRBJ2-3	ASSQSQAGGPRDTQY
TRBV9	TRBJ2-2	ASSVGEGYTGELF
TRBV30	TRBJ2-1	AWSVSVDNEQF
TRBV6-4	TRBJ2-1	ASSDLAGGNEQF
TRBV6-5	TRBJ2-1	ASSVDPDIYNEQF
TRBV10-3	TRBJ1-1	AITVDRGNTEAF
TRBV4-2	TRBJ2-4	ASSQESLAMAKNIQY
TRBV9	TRBJ2-7	ASSVDPAGANYEQY
TRBV19	TRBJ2-7	ASSIDLQGYEQY
TRBV6-4	TRBJ2-5	ASSDSAGETQY
TRBV27	TRBJ2-1	AVLVRGNYNEQF
TRBV7-9	TRBJ1-1	ASSLEGETEAF
TRBV6-5	TRBJ1-4	ASSYGTGEKLF
TRBV6-6	TRBJ1-1	ASSYAGGTEAF
TRBV2	TRBJ2-1	ATRGQGVGVEF
TRBV7-2	TRBJ2-7	ASSTSLAIREEQY
TRBV6-5	TRBJ2-7	ASSYSRQTYEQY
TRBV6-1	TRBJ2-2	ASSEGLVRYTGELF
TRBV19	TRBJ1-5	ASIQGTYSNQPQH
TRBV5-1	TRBJ2-7	ASSPPGRDYEQY
TRBV4-1	TRBJ2-5	ASSQTRQETQY